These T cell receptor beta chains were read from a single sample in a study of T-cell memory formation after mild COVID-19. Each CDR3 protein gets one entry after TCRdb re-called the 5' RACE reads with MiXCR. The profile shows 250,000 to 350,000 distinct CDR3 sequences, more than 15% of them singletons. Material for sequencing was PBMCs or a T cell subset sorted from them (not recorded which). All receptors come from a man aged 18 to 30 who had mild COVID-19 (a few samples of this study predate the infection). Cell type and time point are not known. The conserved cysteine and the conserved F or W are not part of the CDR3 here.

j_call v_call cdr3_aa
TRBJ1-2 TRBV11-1 ASSLTQGAYGYT
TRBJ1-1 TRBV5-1 ASSLVTAENTEAF
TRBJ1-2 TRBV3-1 ASSHSDRAGGYT
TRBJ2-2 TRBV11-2 ASSFSGWSTGELF
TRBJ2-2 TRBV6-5 ASSNLAGGDTGELF
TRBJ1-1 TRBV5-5 ATQGLMNTEAF
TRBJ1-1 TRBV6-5 ASSYSGVWGNTEAF
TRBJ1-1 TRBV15 ATSRIERGSSAF
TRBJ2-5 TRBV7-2 ASSFSGVETQY
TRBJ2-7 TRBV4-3 DSSQVYDSIEQY
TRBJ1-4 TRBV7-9 ASSSTDRVNEKLF
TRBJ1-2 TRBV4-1 ASSQESTGDFYGYT
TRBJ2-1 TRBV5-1 ASSLSQGSNEQF
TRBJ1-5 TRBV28 ASSPRSETHQPQH
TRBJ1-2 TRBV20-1 SAKGGANYGYT
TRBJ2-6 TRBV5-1 ASSLVAAGANVLT
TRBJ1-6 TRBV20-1 SARGTGGLESPLH
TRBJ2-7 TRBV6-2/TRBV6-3 ASSYSRTGQGARGEQY
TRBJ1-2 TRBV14 ASSQNLRADSGYT
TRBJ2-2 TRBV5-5 ASSLTGQRETGELF
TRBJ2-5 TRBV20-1 SAPRTSLETQY
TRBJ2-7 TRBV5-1 ASSVTVPYEQY
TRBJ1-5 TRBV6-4 ASFEGAHPYSNQPQH
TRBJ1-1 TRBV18 ASSPFSPGHMNTEAF
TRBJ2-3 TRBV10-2 ASSEGGTSTDTQY
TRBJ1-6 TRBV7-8 ASSLDRVASPLH
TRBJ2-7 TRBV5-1 ASSSTGLPPREQY
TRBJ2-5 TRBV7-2 ASSFRGGGETQY
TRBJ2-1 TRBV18 ASSSRDEQF
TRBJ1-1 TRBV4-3 ASSQGPRGTEAF
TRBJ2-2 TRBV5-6 ASSWVTGELF
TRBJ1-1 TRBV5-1 ASSLAGGGNTEAF
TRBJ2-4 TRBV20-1 SAAKTGTGVNIQY
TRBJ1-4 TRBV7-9 ASSSQGVPSEKLF
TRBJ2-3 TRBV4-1 ASSPTSGGLGADTQY
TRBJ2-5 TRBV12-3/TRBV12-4 ASSTLAGGVETQY
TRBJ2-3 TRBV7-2 ASSKLAGGQGDTQY
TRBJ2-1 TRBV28 ASSSRDGRPDEQF
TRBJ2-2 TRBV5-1 ASSSSGGAVTGELF
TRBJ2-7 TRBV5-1 ASSSGGAYEQY
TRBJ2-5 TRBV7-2 ASRGEPGGTQY
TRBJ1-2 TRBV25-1 ASRTSGSQTYGYT
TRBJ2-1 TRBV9 ASSPPRTGGSEQF
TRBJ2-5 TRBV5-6 ASSYWDRNRQETQY
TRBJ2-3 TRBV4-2 ASSQPGPWRTSTDTQY
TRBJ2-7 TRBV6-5 ASSTTAPGEQY
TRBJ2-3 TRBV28 ASSPQAGGRTDTQY
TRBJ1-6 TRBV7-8 ASSSSSYNSPLH